Here is one T cell receptor (beta chain) with its context. Antigen unknown. This sample was taken from a study of Ad26.COV2.S vaccination and SARS-CoV-2 variants. Study overall: Ad26.COV2.S, an intramuscular injection, was given once or twice 56 days apart.

Germline values: CDR1 SGHDN, CDR2 FVKESK. The CDR3 runs to 16 residues. J lost 9 bases, V lost 0 bases, and 12 bases had no gene match. Broader study findings: Estimates derived from TCR breadth and depth analyses may have underestimated total T cell responses.

Clones were sequenced by immunoSEQ multiplex PCR, and TCRdb holds only the in-frame ones, with some missing. The profile shows about 350,000 clones, 86% of them singletons. Treatment meaning: over 15 received Ad26.COV2.S at low or high dose, single or two shots; five or six received placebo; per-sample allocation not given. At day 63 after the first vaccine or placebo injection, samples were drawn. In Boston, an adult donor aged 18-55 years took part. An Ad26 vector carrying the Wuhan-strain SARS-CoV-2 spike served as the vaccine. This chain links TRBV14 with TRBJ2-5; TRBD2 agrees at 8 bases. The TCR sequence derives from a person aged 18-65 years who received the Ad26.COV2.S COVID-19 vaccine or a placebo. The sequences come from peripheral blood, collected in a trial of Ad26.COV2.S vaccine versus placebo. Here the CDR3 DNA reads TGTGCCAGCAGCCAAGATTTAGACCCGTGGCGGGAGGCCCAGTACTTC. Encoded protein: CASSQDLDPWREAQYF.